This section outlines one T cell receptor beta chain sequence together with its context. What it binds is unknown. The CDR3 totals 13 residues. V was cut by 2 bases and J by 5 bases, with 10 bases left in between. CDR1 KGHSH and CDR2 LQKENI come from the germline V gene. These data originate in a study of memory CD4+ T cells and cytomegalovirus serostatus. Study context: Donors were healthy Belgian adults, 10 or so CMV seropositive and 20 to 25 seronegative.

Original processing notes: Out-of-frame sequences were removed, leaving about 2.2 million distinct TCRbeta sequences. Measured with immunoSEQ multiplex PCR; TCRdb has only the in-frame clones, and not every one. V, J and clone size derive from that table, while D and trimming were established from the DNA sequence. This sample has 60,000 to 75,000 clones, with around 81% found just once. Study results and caveats: Of under 200 reported CMV TCRbeta sequences, just over 65 were found in memory CD4+ repertoires. Suggested: most of the CMV-linked TCR signature lies in CD4+ memory cells.

Single viable CD3+CD4+CD8-CD45RO+ cells were sorted as the memory CD4+ T cells. Sequencing input: memory CD4+ T cells from blood. The chain links TRBV18 to TRBJ2-7; D is perhaps TRBD2 (6 bases). The source is an adult in good health and CMV-seronegative. Some clones in this sample may be carry-over from other donors' samples. CDR3 DNA sequence: TGTGCCAGCTCACCAAGGGACTGGGACGAGCAGTACTTC. It codes for CASSPRDWDEQYF. Based on the CDR3 plus reference TRBV18 and TRBJ2-7, the full variable domain is NAGVMQNPRHLVRRRGQEARLRCSPMKGHSHVYWYRQLPEEGLKFMVYLQKENIIDESGMPKERFSAEFPKEGPSILRIQQVVRGDSAAYFCASSPRDWDEQYFGPGTRLTVT.